These 27 T cell receptor beta chains were sequenced from one sample in a study of blood T cell repertoires in COVID-19. Sequencing was performed with immunoSEQ multiplex PCR; in TCRdb, only in-frame clones are kept and a portion is missing. The table has fewer than 500,000 clones, approximately 90% seen once. The sequenced material came from PBMCs or T cells enriched from blood (not recorded which). The receptor source for this set is a woman aged 30 to 39 with acute COVID-19.

The CDR3 DNA reads TGTGCCAGCAGCAGACAGGGACTAGCCTACAATGAGCAGTTCTTC. This codes for CASSRQGLAYNEQFF. The J gene is TRBJ2-1, the V gene TRBV6-5; weak D call: TRBD2 (8 bases). Trimming shortened V by 6 bases and J by 2 bases, and 14 bases separated the two germline ends. CDR3 length: 15 amino acids. Germline assignment: CDR1 MNHEY and CDR2 SVGAGI.

The chain is built from TRBV7-2 and TRBJ2-3, with 9 bases matching TRBD1. J gave up 5 bases and V 5 bases, and 14 bases lay outside the gene matches. The V gene's germline CDR1 is SGHTA and CDR2 FQGNSA. This CDR3 is built from 17 residues. The CDR3 here is CASSPRPGQGSGDTQYF. The CDR3 bases are TGTGCCAGCAGCCCGAGGCCGGGACAGGGATCTGGAGATACGCAGTATTTT.

J is TRBJ1-6 and V is TRBV19; TRBD1 agrees at 9 bases. Germline-derived CDR1 and CDR2 are LNHDA and SQIVND (reference sequence). V shed 6 bases and J 7 bases; nucleotides not matched to a gene: 13. The CDR3 length is 17 residues. CDR3 DNA sequence: TGTGCCAGTAGCGTCCCTTACGGGACAGGGAAGAATTCACCCCTCCACTTT. Encoded protein: CASSVPYGTGKNSPLHF.

This clone has just one count. The rearrangement uses TRBV27 and TRBJ1-4, with unresolved D. V was trimmed by 6 bases and J by 7 bases, leaving 18 bases between them. The germline V gene has CDR1 MNHEY and CDR2 SMNVEV (reference sequence). This CDR3 has 15 residues. The CDR3 sequence: CASSPFGEGGEKLFF. In nucleotides, the CDR3 is TGTGCCAGCAGCCCTTTCGGGGAGGGCGGTGAAAAACTGTTTTTT.

This chain links TRBV25-1 with TRBJ2-3; maybe TRBD2 (5 bases). This CDR3 is 13 amino acids long. The germline gives CDR1 MGHDK, CDR2 SYGVNS. The V and J ends lost 11 bases and 4 bases respectively, with 16 bases between them. The CDR3 spells CASQSGWPDTQYF. For the CDR3, the DNA is TGTGCCTCTCAGTCGGGGTGGCCAGATACGCAGTATTTT.

The chain uses TRBV6-5 and TRBJ2-5; a weak D match, TRBD2 (7 bases). The germline gives CDR1 MNHEY, CDR2 SVGAGI. V was pared by 2 bases and J by 5 bases, with 12 bases between. CDR3 length: 14 amino acids. CDR3 in amino acids: CASSYGGAGETQYF. The CDR3 bases are TGTGCCAGCAGTTACGGGGGGGCTGGGGAGACCCAGTACTTC.

This clone was seen once. This chain joins TRBV3-1 (or the pseudogene TRBV3-2) and TRBJ1-1; D gene ambiguous. V was clipped by 0 bases and J by 4 bases, with 12 bases between them. The length of the CDR3 is 15 residues. Germline CDR1 is LGHDT and CDR2 is YNNKEL (reference sequence). CDR3 DNA sequence: TGTGCCAGCAGCCAAGAGGCGGGGTTGGGCACTGAAGCTTTCTTT. Amino acids: CASSQEAGLGTEAFF.

This chain connects TRBV30 to TRBJ1-1, with TRBD1 matching over 8 bases. This CDR3 is 15 amino acids long. V shed 2 bases and J 5 bases; nucleotides not matched to a gene: 10. Germline-derived CDR1 and CDR2 are GTSNPN and SVGIG (reference sequence). The CDR3 sequence is CAWSFPQGAWTEAFF. The CDR3 DNA follows: TGTGCCTGGAGTTTCCCCCAGGGGGCTTGGACTGAAGCTTTCTTT.

The chain joins TRBV29-1 to TRBJ2-3; possible D gene TRBD2, 6 bases. Trimming shortened V by 7 bases and J by 1 base, and 15 bases separated the two germline ends. Germline V gene data show CDR1 as SQVTM and CDR2 as ANQGSEA. The CDR3 loop spans 14 amino acids. The CDR3 here is CSAGGISGTDTQYF. The CDR3 DNA reads TGCAGCGCAGGAGGGATCAGCGGCACAGATACGCAGTATTTT.

This rearrangement joins TRBV6-2 or TRBV6-3 to TRBJ2-5; 10 bases are a match to TRBD1. The germline V gene encodes CDR1 MNHEY and CDR2 SVGEGT. Trimming cost V 2 bases and J 5 bases; bases outside gene matches: 11. The CDR3 is made up of 17 amino acids. The CDR3 bases are TGTGCCAGCAGTTACGGGGCGGACAGGGGGATTGTGGAGACCCAGTACTTC. This sequence encodes CASSYGADRGIVETQYF.

The chain recombines TRBV5-1 with TRBJ1-6; no definite D call. Trimming left V 1 base short and J 5 bases short, with 16 bases between. Germline CDR1 and CDR2: SGHRS and YFSETQ. The CDR3 runs to 17 residues. The CDR3 DNA reads TGCGCCAGCAGCTTGTTGGAGGGCCCTAGGAATAATTCACCCCTCCACTTT. This codes for CASSLLEGPRNNSPLHF.

The gene calls are TRBV6-2 or TRBV6-3 and TRBJ2-7; 9 bases match TRBD2. This CDR3 comprises 15 residues. The junction had 7 bases not matched to a gene; V was cut back by 5 bases and J by 2 bases. Germline-derived CDR1 and CDR2 are MNHEY and SVGEGT. CDR3 loop: CASSQSSGATYEQYF. Written as DNA, the CDR3 is TGTGCCAGCAGTCAGTCTAGCGGGGCGACCTACGAGCAGTACTTC.

This clone occurred once. V gene TRBV5-1 combines with J gene TRBJ1-2, with 7 nucleotides matching TRBD1. The V and J ends lost 0 bases and 2 bases, in that order; junction bases with no gene match: 10. This CDR3 region has 17 residues. Per the germline V gene, CDR1 is SGHRS and CDR2 is YFSETQ. The CDR3 DNA is TGCGCCAGCAGCTTGGGGGCAGGGGGGAGTTTGAACTATGGCTACACCTTC. This codes for CASSLGAGGSLNYGYTF.

The chain is built from TRBV27 and TRBJ2-7, with 8 positions matching TRBD2. Looked up from germline, CDR1 is MNHEY and CDR2 is SMNVEV (reference sequence). V lost 2 bases to trimming and J lost 4 bases; unmatched junction nucleotides: 7. The CDR3 runs 15 residues. CDR3 sequence: CASSLRSGGRYEQYF. For the CDR3, the DNA is TGTGCCAGCAGTTTACGGAGCGGGGGCCGGTACGAGCAGTACTTC.

The J gene is TRBJ2-3, the V gene TRBV9; the match to TRBD2 covers 14 bases. J lost 2 bases, V lost 4 bases, and 9 bases had no gene match. The CDR3 length is 18 residues. Germline loops: CDR1 SGDLS, CDR2 YYNGEE. CDR3 in DNA: TGTGCCAGCAGCACTCAAGGACTAGCGGGGGGCAACACAGATACGCAGTATTTT. This translates into CASSTQGLAGGNTDTQYF.

This chain connects TRBV2 to TRBJ1-2, with TRBD1 matching 9 bases. This CDR3 has 13 residues. Germline trimming cut 3 bases from V and 7 bases from J; bases unmatched to any gene: 3. In germline, CDR1 is SNHLY, CDR2 FYNNEI. CDR3 sequence: CASSDTGGSGYTF. CDR3 nucleotide sequence: TGTGCCAGCAGTGACACAGGGGGCTCTGGCTACACCTTC.

J is TRBJ1-3 and V is TRBV4-3; the D gene is possibly TRBD1 (5 bases). Per the germline V gene, CDR1 is LGHNA and CDR2 is YSLEER. The CDR3 consists of 15 residues. Trimming pared 0 bases from V and 4 bases from J, leaving 10 bases between. The CDR3 DNA follows: TGCGCCAGCAGCCAAGATGGGGCAGACGGAAACACCATATATTTT. Amino acids: CASSQDGADGNTIYF.

The chain joins TRBV7-2 to TRBJ2-7; 7 nucleotides line up with TRBD1. The CDR3 covers 15 residues. Germline CDR1 reads SGHTA; CDR2 reads FQGNSA. V lost 6 bases to trimming and J lost 2 bases; unmatched junction nucleotides: 10. CDR3 in amino acids: CASSILRGYAYEQYF. CDR3 nucleotide sequence: TGTGCCAGCAGTATCCTCAGGGGGTATGCCTACGAGCAGTACTTC. The complete variable domain, with remaining parts taken from reference TRBV7-2 and TRBJ2-7, reads GAGVSQSPSNKVTEKGKDVELRCDPISGHTALYWYRQSLGQGLEFLIYFQGNSAPDKSGLPSDRFSAERTGGSVSTLTIQRTQQEDSAVYLCASSILRGYAYEQYFGPGTRLTVT.

The gene calls are TRBV19 and TRBJ1-4; 9 positions match TRBD1. Trimming at V came to 4 bases and at J to 4 bases, leaving 10 bases not matched to a gene. Germline CDR1 and CDR2: LNHDA and SQIVND (reference sequence). This CDR3 contains 17 residues. The CDR3: CASSTTGGAVINEKLFF. The DNA of the CDR3 is TGTGCCAGTAGTACCACAGGGGGCGCGGTGATTAATGAAAAACTGTTTTTT.

This clone was detected a few times. The rearrangement uses TRBV2 and TRBJ2-3, with 7 bases that match TRBD1. Trimming cost V 7 bases and J 4 bases; bases outside gene matches: 11. This CDR3 comprises 15 residues. Germline V gene data show CDR1 as SNHLY and CDR2 as FYNNEI. The CDR3 nucleotides read TGTGCCAGCACCTCCGGGACAGTAAGGGCAGATACGCAGTATTTT. It is translated as CASTSGTVRADTQYF.

This chain connects TRBV7-9 to TRBJ1-4; tentatively, D is TRBD1 (5 bases). The CDR3 extends over 15 amino acids. Germline values: CDR1 SEHNR, CDR2 FQNEAQ (reference sequence). The ends were cut back, 4 bases at V and 3 bases at J, with 12 bases in the middle. CDR3 sequence (DNA): TGTGCCAGCAGCTGGTACGGGGGTGCTAATGAAAAACTGTTTTTT. Protein product: CASSWYGGANEKLFF.

This chain joins TRBV19 and TRBJ1-5; 8 bases line up with TRBD1. The CDR3 spans 15 residues. Losses at the gene ends were 5 bases for V and 4 bases for J; bases not matched to a gene: 7. Per the germline V gene, CDR1 is LNHDA and CDR2 is SQIVND (reference sequence). CDR3 region: CASSFDRGANQPQHF. The CDR3 DNA reads TGTGCCAGTAGTTTTGACAGGGGTGCTAATCAGCCCCAGCATTTT.

The chain uses TRBV6-6 and TRBJ1-1; weak D call: TRBD1 (5 bases). The V gene's germline CDR1 is MNHNY and CDR2 SVGAGI (reference sequence). The CDR3 contains 16 residues. The V and J ends lost 7 bases and 1 base respectively, with 19 bases between them. The chain's CDR3 is CASNLAQGGENTEAFF. In DNA, the CDR3 is TGTGCCAGCAATCTGGCCCAGGGAGGGGAGAACACTGAAGCTTTCTTT.

In the case of this clone: Other DNA sequences of this sample code for an identical CDR3. The genes are TRBV9 and TRBJ1-3, with 8 bases matching TRBD1. Germline V CDR1 and CDR2: SGDLS, YYNGEE. There are 15 residues in the CDR3. With V trimmed by 2 bases and J by 2 bases, 3 bases remained unmatched. The CDR3 nucleotides read TGTGCCAGCAGCGTTGCGGACAGGGCTGGAAACACCATATATTTT. Protein: CASSVADRAGNTIYF.

This rearrangement joins TRBV24-1 to TRBJ2-1; the match to TRBD1 covers 11 bases. The CDR3 is 14 amino acids. CDR1 and CDR2 (germline): KGHDR, SFDVKD. V lost 7 bases, J lost 8 bases, and 6 bases stayed unmatched. CDR3 amino acids: CATSRTGGRDEQFF. Here the CDR3 DNA reads TGTGCCACCAGCCGGACAGGGGGCAGGGATGAGCAGTTCTTC.

This chain joins TRBV27 and TRBJ2-3; D remains ambiguous. The CDR3 sequence is 17 residues long. Trimming removed 4 bases from V and 0 bases from J, with 17 bases in between. The germline V gene has CDR1 MNHEY and CDR2 SMNVEV (reference sequence). The CDR3 here is CASSSSWPGSSTDTQYF. CDR3 in DNA: TGTGCCAGCAGTTCCAGCTGGCCAGGCAGTAGCACAGATACGCAGTATTTT.

This chain links TRBV7-9 with TRBJ1-4; D remains unclear. This CDR3 has 14 residues. Germline loops: CDR1 SEHNR, CDR2 FQNEAQ (reference sequence). V lost 5 bases, J lost 2 bases, and 9 bases lay in between. The CDR3 bases are TGTGCCAGCAGCCGACTCGCGACTAATGAAAAACTGTTTTTT. Its protein product is CASSRLATNEKLFF.